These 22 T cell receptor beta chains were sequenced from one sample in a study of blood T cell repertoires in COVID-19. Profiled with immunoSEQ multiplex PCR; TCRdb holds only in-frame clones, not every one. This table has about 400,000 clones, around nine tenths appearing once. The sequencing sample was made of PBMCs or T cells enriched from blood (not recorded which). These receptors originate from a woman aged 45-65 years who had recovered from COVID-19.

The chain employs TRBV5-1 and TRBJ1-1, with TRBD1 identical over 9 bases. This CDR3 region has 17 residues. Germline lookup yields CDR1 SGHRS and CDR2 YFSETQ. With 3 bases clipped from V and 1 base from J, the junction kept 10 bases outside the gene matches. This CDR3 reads CASSSSPGQGQNTEAFF. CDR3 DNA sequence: TGCGCCAGCAGCTCCTCACCGGGACAGGGTCAGAACACTGAAGCTTTCTTT.

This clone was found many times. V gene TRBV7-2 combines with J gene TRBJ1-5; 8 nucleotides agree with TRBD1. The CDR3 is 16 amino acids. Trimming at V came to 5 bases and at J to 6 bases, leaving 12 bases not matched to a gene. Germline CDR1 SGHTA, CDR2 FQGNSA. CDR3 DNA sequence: TGTGCCAGCAGCCCCCGACGAGGGGACAGGCCTCAGCCCCAGCATTTT. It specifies CASSPRRGDRPQPQHF.

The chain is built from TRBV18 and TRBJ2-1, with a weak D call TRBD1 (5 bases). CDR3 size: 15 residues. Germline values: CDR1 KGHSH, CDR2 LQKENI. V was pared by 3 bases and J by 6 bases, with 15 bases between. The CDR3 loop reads CASSPDRNSVNEQFF. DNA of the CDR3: TGTGCCAGCTCACCTGACAGAAATTCAGTCAATGAGCAGTTCTTC. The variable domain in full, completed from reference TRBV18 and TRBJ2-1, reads NAGVMQNPRHLVRRRGQEARLRCSPMKGHSHVYWYRQLPEEGLKFMVYLQKENIIDESGMPKERFSAEFPKEGPSILRIQQVVRGDSAAYFCASSPDRNSVNEQFFGPGTRLTVL.

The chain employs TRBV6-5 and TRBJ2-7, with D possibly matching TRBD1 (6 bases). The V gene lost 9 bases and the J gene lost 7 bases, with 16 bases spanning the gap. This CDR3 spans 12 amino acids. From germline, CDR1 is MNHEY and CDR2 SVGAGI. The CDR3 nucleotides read TGTGCCAGTAGCAGGGGCTCTGGTGAGCAGTACTTC. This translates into CASSRGSGEQYF.

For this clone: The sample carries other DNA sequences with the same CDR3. The CDR3, as DNA: TGTGCCAGTAGTACCGGGGGAGCTAACTATGGCTACACCTTC. Its translation is CASSTGGANYGYTF. V is TRBV19 and J is TRBJ1-2; possibly TRBD1 for D (5 bases). CDR1 is LNHDA, CDR2 SQIVND, per germline (reference sequence). Trimming removed 4 bases from V and 0 bases from J, with 9 bases in between. This CDR3 spans 14 amino acids.

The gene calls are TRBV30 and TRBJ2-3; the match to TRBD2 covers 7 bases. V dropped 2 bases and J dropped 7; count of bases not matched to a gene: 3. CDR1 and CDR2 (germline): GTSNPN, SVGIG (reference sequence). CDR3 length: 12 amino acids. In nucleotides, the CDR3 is TGTGCCTGGAGTCCTAGCGGTAATACGCAGTATTTT. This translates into CAWSPSGNTQYF.

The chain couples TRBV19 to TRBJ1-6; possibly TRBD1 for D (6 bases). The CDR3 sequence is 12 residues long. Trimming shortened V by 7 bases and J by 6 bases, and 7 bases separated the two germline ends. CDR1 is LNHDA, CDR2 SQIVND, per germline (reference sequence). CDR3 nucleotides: TGTGCCAGTAAGGGGGTTAATTCACCCCTCCACTTT. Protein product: CASKGVNSPLHF.

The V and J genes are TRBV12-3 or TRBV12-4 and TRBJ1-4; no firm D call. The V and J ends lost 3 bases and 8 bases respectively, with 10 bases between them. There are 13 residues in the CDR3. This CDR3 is CASSFGVAEKLFF. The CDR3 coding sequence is TGTGCCAGCAGTTTCGGGGTAGCGGAAAAACTGTTTTTT.

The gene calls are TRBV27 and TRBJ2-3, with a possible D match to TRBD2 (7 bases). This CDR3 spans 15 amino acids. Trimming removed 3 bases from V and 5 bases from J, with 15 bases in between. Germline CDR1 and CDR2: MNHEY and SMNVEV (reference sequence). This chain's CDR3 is CASSFTGGGKDTQYF. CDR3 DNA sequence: TGTGCCAGCAGTTTCACGGGGGGCGGGAAAGATACGCAGTATTTT.

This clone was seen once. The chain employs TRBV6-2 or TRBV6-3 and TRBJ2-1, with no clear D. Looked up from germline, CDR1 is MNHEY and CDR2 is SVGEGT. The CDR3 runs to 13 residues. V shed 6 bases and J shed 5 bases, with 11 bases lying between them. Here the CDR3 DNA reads TGTGCCAGCAGCCGAGAACCCGACAATGAGCAGTTCTTC. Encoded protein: CASSREPDNEQFF.

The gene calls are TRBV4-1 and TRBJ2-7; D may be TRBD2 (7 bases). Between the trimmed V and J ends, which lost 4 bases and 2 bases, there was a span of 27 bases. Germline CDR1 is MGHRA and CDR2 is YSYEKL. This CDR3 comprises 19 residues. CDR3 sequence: CASSPARIKGGHPAYEQYF. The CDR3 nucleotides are TGCGCCAGCAGCCCAGCCAGAATTAAGGGGGGGCACCCAGCCTACGAGCAGTACTTC.

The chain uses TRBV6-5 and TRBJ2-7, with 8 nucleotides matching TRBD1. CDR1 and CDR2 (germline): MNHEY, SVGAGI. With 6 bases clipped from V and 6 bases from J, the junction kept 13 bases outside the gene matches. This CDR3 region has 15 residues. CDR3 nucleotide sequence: TGTGCCAGCAGGAGAGACAGGGGAGGAAAACCCGAGCAGTACTTC. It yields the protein CASRRDRGGKPEQYF.

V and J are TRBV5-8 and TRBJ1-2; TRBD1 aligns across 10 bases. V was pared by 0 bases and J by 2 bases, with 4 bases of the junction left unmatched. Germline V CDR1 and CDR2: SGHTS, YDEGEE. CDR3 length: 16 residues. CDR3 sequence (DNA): TGTGCCAGCAGCTTGGCGGTGGACAGGGGGAACTATGGCTACACCTTC. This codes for CASSLAVDRGNYGYTF.

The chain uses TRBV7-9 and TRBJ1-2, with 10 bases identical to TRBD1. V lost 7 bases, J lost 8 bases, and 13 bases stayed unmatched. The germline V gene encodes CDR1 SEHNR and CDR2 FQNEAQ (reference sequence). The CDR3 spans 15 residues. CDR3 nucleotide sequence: TGTGCCAGCACAAAACAACCGGGACAGGGGCCCGGCTACACCTTC. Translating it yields CASTKQPGQGPGYTF.

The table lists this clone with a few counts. The CDR3, as DNA: TGTGCCAGCAGCTTAGCAGGGGGCTCTAATTCACCCCTCCACTTT. It codes for CASSLAGGSNSPLHF. The rearrangement uses TRBV7-9 and TRBJ1-6; 7 nucleotides agree with TRBD1. CDR3 length: 15 residues. Germline-derived CDR1 and CDR2 are SEHNR and FQNEAQ (reference sequence). V trimming: 0 bases; J trimming: 6 bases; junction bases outside the gene matches: 2.

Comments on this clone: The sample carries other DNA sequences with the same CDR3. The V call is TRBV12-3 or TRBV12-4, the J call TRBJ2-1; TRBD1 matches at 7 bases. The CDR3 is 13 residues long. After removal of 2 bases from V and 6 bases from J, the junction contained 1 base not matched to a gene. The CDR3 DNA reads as TGTGCCAGCAGTTTAAACAGGGGCAATGAGCAGTTCTTC. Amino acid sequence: CASSLNRGNEQFF.

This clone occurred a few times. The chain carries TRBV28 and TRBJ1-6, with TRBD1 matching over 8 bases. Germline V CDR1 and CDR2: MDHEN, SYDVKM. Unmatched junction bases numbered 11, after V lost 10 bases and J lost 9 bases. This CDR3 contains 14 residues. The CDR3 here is CAIRSGTGSSPLHF. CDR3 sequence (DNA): TGTGCCATCCGTTCCGGGACAGGATCTTCACCCCTCCACTTT.

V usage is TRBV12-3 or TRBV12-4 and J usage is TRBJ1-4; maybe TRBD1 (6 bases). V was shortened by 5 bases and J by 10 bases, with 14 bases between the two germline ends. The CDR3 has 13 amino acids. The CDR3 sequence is CASSRGRGPKLFF. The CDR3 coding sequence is TGTGCCAGCAGTCGAGGCAGGGGACCAAAACTGTTTTTT.

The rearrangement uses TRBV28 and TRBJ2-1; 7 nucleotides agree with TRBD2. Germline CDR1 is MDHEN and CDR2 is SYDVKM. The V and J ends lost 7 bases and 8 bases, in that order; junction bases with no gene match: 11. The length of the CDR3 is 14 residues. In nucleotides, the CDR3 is TGTGCCAGCACCCCTGGGGAGGGTCGCCATGAGCAGTTCTTC. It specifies CASTPGEGRHEQFF. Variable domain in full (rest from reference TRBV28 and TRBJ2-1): DVKVTQSSRYLVKRTGEKVFLECVQDMDHENMFWYRQDPGLGLRLIYFSYDVKMKEKGDIPEGYSVSREKKERFSLILESASTNQTSMYLCASTPGEGRHEQFFGPGTRLTVL.

In DNA, the CDR3 is TGTGCCAGCAGCTCCACTGAGACTGAAGCTTTCTTT. Translating gives CASSSTETEAFF. The chain is built from TRBV14 and TRBJ1-1, with D uncertain. The CDR3 spans 12 residues. V dropped 5 bases and J dropped 5 bases, with 9 bases sitting between them. Germline V gene lookup returns CDR1 SGHDN and CDR2 FVKESK.

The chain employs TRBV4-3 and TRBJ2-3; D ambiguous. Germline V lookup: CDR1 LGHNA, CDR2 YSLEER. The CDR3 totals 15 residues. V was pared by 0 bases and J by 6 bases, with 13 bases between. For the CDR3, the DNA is TGCGCCAGCAGCCAAGATAGTACCTCACAGGATACGCAGTATTTT. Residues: CASSQDSTSQDTQYF.

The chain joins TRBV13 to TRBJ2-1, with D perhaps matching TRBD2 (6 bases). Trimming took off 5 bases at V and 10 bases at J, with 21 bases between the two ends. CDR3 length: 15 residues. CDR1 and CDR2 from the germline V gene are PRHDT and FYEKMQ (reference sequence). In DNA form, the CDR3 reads TGTGCCAGCAGCCCCGGACTTGGAGGGGTCAAGGAGCAGTTCTTC. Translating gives CASSPGLGGVKEQFF.